Following are 30 T cell receptor beta chains from one sample sequenced in a study of PD-1 blockade in classical Hodgkin lymphoma. Each of the patients experienced relapse following autologous stem cell transplantation, and their brentuximab vedotin exposure differed. Measured with immunoSEQ multiplex PCR; TCRdb has only the in-frame clones, and not every one. The sample contains 90,000 to 100,000 clones, around 81% of which appear only once. The sample consisted of peripheral blood mononuclear cells (PBMCs), taken before the second cycle of nivolumab. The receptors derive from a human donor with classical Hodgkin lymphoma.

This chain uses TRBV18 with TRBJ2-7; D is perhaps TRBD1 (6 bases). CDR1 and CDR2 from the germline V gene are KGHSH and LQKENI. The CDR3 has 16 residues. Trimming took 3 bases from V and 6 from J, leaving 21 bases between them. The CDR3 here is CASSPPARGAGSEQYF. The CDR3 coding sequence is TGTGCCAGCTCACCGCCGGCCAGGGGCGCCGGTTCCGAGCAGTACTTC.

V and J are TRBV9 and TRBJ2-7; TRBD2 is a possible D gene (5 bases). In germline, CDR1 is SGDLS, CDR2 YYNGEE. V lost 0 bases, J lost 1 base, and 11 bases lay in between. The CDR3 is 15 amino acids. The CDR3 spells CASSVGLSESYEQYF. CDR3 DNA sequence: TGTGCCAGCAGCGTAGGCCTTAGCGAGTCCTACGAGCAGTACTTC.

This sequence joins TRBV4-1 and TRBJ2-3; 9 bases are a match to TRBD2. The V and J ends lost 1 base and 0 bases, in that order; junction bases with no gene match: 2. CDR1 and CDR2 (germline): MGHRA, YSYEKL. The CDR3 extends over 16 amino acids. DNA for the CDR3: TGCGCCAGCAGCCAAGGACTAGCGGCTAGCACAGATACGCAGTATTTT. It codes for CASSQGLAASTDTQYF.

The chain uses TRBV5-4 and TRBJ2-2, with D tentatively TRBD2 (5 bases). Germline V gene sequence: CDR1 SGHNT, CDR2 YYREEE (reference sequence). V was shortened by 1 base and J by 7 bases, with 17 bases between the two germline ends. This CDR3 has 16 residues. The CDR3 is CASSLSLGVGLGELFF. DNA of the CDR3: TGTGCCAGCAGCTTGAGTCTAGGTGTAGGACTCGGGGAGCTGTTTTTT.

This clone appeared a single time. The CDR3 here is CASSLISGRLDGQYF. The DNA for the CDR3 is TGTGCCAGCAGCTTAATAAGCGGGAGGCTGGATGGGCAGTACTTC. The V and J genes are TRBV7-2 and TRBJ2-7; TRBD2 matches at 9 bases. The germline CDR1 and CDR2 sequences are SGHTA and FQGNSA. Losses at the gene ends were 2 bases for V and 9 bases for J; bases not matched to a gene: 11. CDR3 length: 15 amino acids.

CDR3 coding DNA: TGTGCCAGCAGCTTCTTTACAGACAATGGCTACACCTTC. Protein sequence: CASSFFTDNGYTF. The V call is TRBV7-9, the J call TRBJ1-2; D is uncertain. With 3 bases removed from V and 6 bases from J, the gap between germline ends came to 11 bases. This CDR3 comprises 13 residues. From germline, CDR1 is SEHNR and CDR2 FQNEAQ (reference sequence).

The chain recombines TRBV5-6 with TRBJ1-1; D is undetermined. The CDR3 spans 14 residues. V dropped 2 bases and J dropped 2 bases, with 10 bases sitting between them. The germline V gene has CDR1 SGHDT and CDR2 YYEEEE. The CDR3 spells CASSLGLGNTEAFF. CDR3 DNA sequence: TGTGCCAGCAGCTTAGGCCTTGGAAACACTGAAGCTTTCTTT.

The chain carries TRBV2 and TRBJ1-1; no firm D call. The CDR3 runs 14 residues. V was clipped by 4 bases and J by 3 bases, with 12 bases between them. Germline V gene lookup returns CDR1 SNHLY and CDR2 FYNNEI. This CDR3 is CASSAGPWDTEAFF. Written as DNA, the CDR3 is TGTGCCAGCAGTGCCGGGCCCTGGGACACTGAAGCTTTCTTT.

This chain uses TRBV19 with TRBJ2-7; 10 nucleotides match TRBD2. This CDR3 spans 14 amino acids. Per the germline V gene, CDR1 is LNHDA and CDR2 is SQIVND (reference sequence). The V and J ends lost 1 base and 3 bases, in that order; junction bases with no gene match: 0. The CDR3 protein is CASSIGTSGYEQYF. CDR3 coding DNA: TGTGCCAGTAGTATAGGGACTAGCGGCTACGAGCAGTACTTC.

The V gene is TRBV28, the J gene TRBJ2-7, with no clear D. The CDR3 runs to 14 residues. Germline CDR1 reads MDHEN; CDR2 reads SYDVKM. Trimming removed 6 bases at V and 12 bases at J, with 24 bases between. CDR3 loop: CASSRMDVQRVGYF. DNA for the CDR3: TGTGCCAGCAGCCGGATGGACGTCCAACGTGTGGGGTACTTC. The full variable domain, in which reference TRBV28 and TRBJ2-7 provide the parts outside the CDR3, is DVKVTQSSRYLVKRTGEKVFLECVQDMDHENMFWYRQDPGLGLRLIYFSYDVKMKEKGDIPEGYSVSREKKERFSLILESASTNQTSMYLCASSRMDVQRVGYFGPGTRLTVT.

V is TRBV28 and J is TRBJ1-1; 7 bases align to TRBD1. This CDR3 comprises 13 residues. Trimming cost V 5 bases and J 11 bases; bases outside gene matches: 11. Per the germline V gene, CDR1 is MDHEN and CDR2 is SYDVKM. The CDR3 loop is CASSKGARPTAFF. Here the CDR3 DNA reads TGTGCCAGCAGTAAGGGGGCTCGACCCACGGCTTTCTTT.

The chain couples TRBV10-3 to TRBJ2-7; no definite D call. Looked up from germline, CDR1 is ENHRY and CDR2 is SYGVKD. There are 13 residues in the CDR3. With 6 bases removed from V and 5 bases from J, the gap between germline ends came to 14 bases. The CDR3 spells CAISGGVSDEQYF. The CDR3 nucleotides read TGTGCCATCAGCGGTGGGGTTTCCGACGAGCAGTACTTC.

J is TRBJ2-7 and V is TRBV27; D could derive from TRBD1 or TRBD2 (6 bases each). CDR1 is MNHEY, CDR2 SMNVEV, per germline (reference sequence). Trimming left V 3 bases short and J 7 bases short, with 19 bases between. CDR3 length equals 15 residues. The CDR3 sequence is CASSFLAAARGEQYF. The CDR3 nucleotides are TGTGCCAGCAGTTTCTTAGCGGCAGCAAGGGGGGAGCAGTACTTC.

The gene calls are TRBV27 and TRBJ2-7, with D maybe TRBD2 (5 bases). The germline gives CDR1 MNHEY, CDR2 SMNVEV (reference sequence). V was shortened by 0 bases and J by 3 bases, with 12 bases between the two germline ends. This CDR3 has 15 residues. The DNA for the CDR3 is TGTGCCAGCAGTTTATCACTACTAGAGCACTACGAGCAGTACTTC. This gives the protein CASSLSLLEHYEQYF.

V and J are TRBV27 and TRBJ2-7, with 8 positions matching TRBD1. Germline CDR1 reads MNHEY; CDR2 reads SMNVEV (reference sequence). The V gene end was trimmed by 4 bases and the J gene end by 1 base; junction bases not matched to a gene: 3. The CDR3 contains 14 residues. CDR3 sequence: CASSSNRGSYEQYF. The CDR3 nucleotides read TGTGCCAGCAGTTCCAACAGGGGGTCCTACGAGCAGTACTTC.

The chain recombines TRBV10-3 with TRBJ2-7, with 10 bases identical to TRBD2. Germline CDR1 is ENHRY and CDR2 is SYGVKD. The CDR3 totals 16 residues. After removal of 6 bases from V and 0 bases from J, the junction contained 8 bases not matched to a gene. This CDR3 is CAIRISSGGLSYEQYF. The CDR3 DNA sequence: TGTGCCATCAGAATTTCTAGCGGGGGCCTCTCCTACGAGCAGTACTTC.

This clone was seen a single time. The chain combines TRBV29-1 with TRBJ2-1; 16 bases are a match to TRBD2. Trimming cost V 4 bases and J 1 base; bases outside gene matches: 4. Germline loops: CDR1 SQVTM, CDR2 ANQGSEA. The CDR3 spans 17 residues. The CDR3, as DNA: TGCAGCGTTGCTGGGACTAGCGGGAGGGCGTCCTACAATGAGCAGTTCTTC. Protein sequence: CSVAGTSGRASYNEQFF.

The genes are TRBV10-3 and TRBJ2-3; a weak D match, TRBD2 (6 bases). CDR3 length: 15 amino acids. Germline V gene lookup returns CDR1 ENHRY and CDR2 SYGVKD. V lost 0 bases to trimming and J lost 0 bases, with 7 bases between them. CDR3 DNA sequence: TGTGCCATCAGTGAGTCCGGGACTAGCACAGATACGCAGTATTTT. It specifies CAISESGTSTDTQYF.

CDR3: CASSPGNYGYTF. In DNA, the CDR3 is TGTGCCAGCAGCCCCGGGAACTATGGCTACACCTTC. This chain joins TRBV14 and TRBJ1-2, with D uncertain. The CDR3 totals 12 residues. The germline V gene has CDR1 SGHDN and CDR2 FVKESK. Trimming shortened V by 4 bases and J by 2 bases, and 5 bases separated the two germline ends.

This clone occurred a few times. The chain joins TRBV4-1 to TRBJ2-3, with 11 bases matching TRBD2. V shed 4 bases and J 4 bases; nucleotides not matched to a gene: 7. This CDR3 is built from 16 residues. Germline CDR1 and CDR2: MGHRA and YSYEKL. In DNA form, the CDR3 reads TGCGCCAGCAGCCTTACTAGCGGGAGCTCCCCAGATACGCAGTATTTT. It codes for CASSLTSGSSPDTQYF.

The rearrangement links TRBV21-1 to TRBJ2-2; TRBD1 was called by the table and not checked on the DNA. TRBV21-1 is listed as a pseudogene. This CDR3 spans 14 amino acids. This chain's CDR3 is CASRGLPDTGELFF. The CDR3 region has the DNA TGTGCCAGCAGGGGCCTACCTGACACCGGGGAGCTGTTTTTT.

The chain recombines TRBV10-3 with TRBJ2-3, with 7 bases lining up with TRBD2. From germline, CDR1 is ENHRY and CDR2 SYGVKD. The CDR3 covers 13 residues. The trim removed 5 bases at V and 4 bases at J, leaving 3 bases unmatched. The CDR3 bases are TGTGCCATCAGTCCAGGACTAGCAGATACGCAGTATTTT. The encoded protein is CAISPGLADTQYF.

This chain connects TRBV5-1 to TRBJ2-1; D not certain. This CDR3 has 18 residues. Trimming removed 0 bases from V and 0 bases from J, with 16 bases in between. CDR1 is SGHRS and CDR2 is YFSETQ in the germline V gene. Written as DNA, the CDR3 is TGCGCCAGCAGCTTGGCCTATCAGGTACAGAGCTCCTACAATGAGCAGTTCTTC. Amino acids: CASSLAYQVQSSYNEQFF.

The CDR3 bases are TGTGCCAGCAGCTTAGAGTCGGTAGGGAGGGCCTACGAGCAGTACTTC. Protein: CASSLESVGRAYEQYF. J is TRBJ2-7 and V is TRBV7-8; 7 bases line up with TRBD2. The CDR3 totals 16 residues. V shed 1 base, J shed 2 bases, and the junction held 8 bases outside the gene matches. Germline CDR1 and CDR2: SGHVS and FQNEAQ.

Concerning this clone: Mismatch with germline at one junction end may stem from a read error. V and J are TRBV4-2 and TRBJ2-3, with 12 bases matching TRBD2. From germline, CDR1 is LGHNA and CDR2 YNFKEQ. This CDR3 has 16 amino acids. The CDR3 nucleotides are TGTGCCAGCAGCAAAGAGACTAGCGGGAGCGGAGATACGCAGTATTTT. Protein sequence: CASSKETSGSGDTQYF.

The chain recombines TRBV11-2 with TRBJ1-1; tentatively, D is TRBD1 (5 bases). V lost 5 bases and J lost 5, with 15 bases in between. Looked up from germline, CDR1 is SGHAT and CDR2 is FQNNGV. The CDR3 totals 14 residues. CDR3 sequence reads: CASSRGGRGTEAFF. The CDR3 bases are TGTGCCAGCAGCCGGGGGGGAAGGGGTACTGAAGCTTTCTTT.

This clone was seen more than once but under ten times. The CDR3 DNA reads TGTGCCAGCTCACCTTCGACACCGAGCTCTGGAAACACCATATATTTT. Residues: CASSPSTPSSGNTIYF. The chain employs TRBV18 and TRBJ1-3; D is uncertain. The CDR3 runs to 16 residues. With 3 bases removed from V and 0 bases from J, the gap between germline ends came to 12 bases. Germline V gives CDR1 KGHSH, CDR2 LQKENI. Using reference TRBV18 and TRBJ1-3 for the parts outside the CDR3, the full variable domain is NAGVMQNPRHLVRRRGQEARLRCSPMKGHSHVYWYRQLPEEGLKFMVYLQKENIIDESGMPKERFSAEFPKEGPSILRIQQVVRGDSAAYFCASSPSTPSSGNTIYFGEGSWLTVV.

J is TRBJ2-1 and V is TRBV6-4, with a possible D match to TRBD2 (6 bases). Germline CDR1 is MRHNA and CDR2 is SNTAGT. The CDR3 runs 16 residues. Trimming took 4 bases from V and 7 from J, leaving 20 bases between them. The CDR3 DNA follows: TGTGCCAGCAGTGGACTAGAATCCCCTTTCCCGAATGAGCAGTTCTTC. Its protein product is CASSGLESPFPNEQFF.

The J gene is TRBJ2-5, the V gene TRBV10-3, with a tentative D call TRBD2 (6 bases). Germline CDR1 ENHRY, CDR2 SYGVKD. The V end was cut by 6 bases, the J end by 4 bases, with 12 bases between. The CDR3 runs 13 residues. The CDR3 spells CAISRLERETQYF. In nucleotides, the CDR3 is TGTGCCATCAGCCGACTAGAGCGAGAGACCCAGTACTTC.

The CDR3 coding sequence is TGTGCCAGCAGTGCGTTGACAGGGATAACGCTAGAGACCCAGTACTTC. This encodes CASSALTGITLETQYF. The chain combines TRBV6-1 with TRBJ2-5; 7 nucleotides match TRBD1. V lost 4 bases to trimming and J lost 4 bases; unmatched junction nucleotides: 12. Germline V gene lookup returns CDR1 MNHNS and CDR2 SASEGT. This CDR3 contains 16 residues.